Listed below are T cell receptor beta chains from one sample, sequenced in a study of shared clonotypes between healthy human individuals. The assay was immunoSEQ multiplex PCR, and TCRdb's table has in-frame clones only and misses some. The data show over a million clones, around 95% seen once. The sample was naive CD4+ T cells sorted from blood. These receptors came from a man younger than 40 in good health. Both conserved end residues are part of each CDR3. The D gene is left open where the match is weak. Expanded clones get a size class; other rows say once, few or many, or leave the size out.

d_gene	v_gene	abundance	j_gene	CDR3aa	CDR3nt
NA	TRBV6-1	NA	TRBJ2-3	CASGGEKDTQYF	TGTGCCAGCGGGGGTGAAAAAGATACGCAGTATTTT
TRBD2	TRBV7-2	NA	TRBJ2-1	CASSFSAGGPLGMNEQFF	TGTGCCAGCAGCTTTTCAGCGGGAGGGCCATTGGGGATGAATGAGCAGTTCTTC
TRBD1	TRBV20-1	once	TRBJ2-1	CTPGQGIEQFF	TGCACCCCGGGACAGGGCATCGAGCAGTTCTTC
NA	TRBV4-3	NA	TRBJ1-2	CASSQDHRINYGYTF	TGCGCCAGCAGCCAAGATCACAGGATTAACTATGGCTACACCTTC
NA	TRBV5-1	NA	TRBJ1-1	CASSFPGDTEAFF	TGCGCCAGCAGCTTTCCAGGGGACACTGAAGCTTTCTTT
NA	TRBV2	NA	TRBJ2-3	CATPRGASASTDTQYF	TGTGCCACCCCTCGAGGGGCTAGCGCAAGCACAGATACGCAGTATTTT
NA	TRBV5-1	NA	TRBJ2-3	CASSLSGVGTDTQYF	TGCGCCAGCAGCTTAAGCGGCGTCGGCACAGATACGCAGTATTTT
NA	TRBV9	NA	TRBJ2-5	CASSPRGEQETQYF	TGTGCCAGCAGCCCTAGGGGGGAGCAAGAGACCCAGTACTTC
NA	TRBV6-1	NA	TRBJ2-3	CASSEIGDTQYF	TGTGCCAGCAGTGAGATAGGGGATACGCAGTATTTT
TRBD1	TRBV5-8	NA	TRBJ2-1	CASSIWTGGGNEQFF	TGTGCCAGCAGCATCTGGACAGGGGGCGGGAATGAGCAGTTCTTC
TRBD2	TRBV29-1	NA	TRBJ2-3	CSVVLASYTDTQYF	TGCAGCGTTGTACTAGCGAGCTACACAGATACGCAGTATTTT
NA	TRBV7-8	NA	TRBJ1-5	CASSSIQGSFHQPQHF	TGTGCCAGCAGCTCAATACAGGGTTCTTTTCATCAGCCCCAGCATTTT
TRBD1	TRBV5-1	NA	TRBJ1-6	CASSVGDSSSPLHF	TGCGCCAGCAGCGTAGGGGACAGTAGTTCACCCCTCCACTTT
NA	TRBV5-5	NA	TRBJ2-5	CASTFELYQETQYF	TGTGCCAGCACCTTCGAATTGTACCAAGAGACCCAGTACTTC
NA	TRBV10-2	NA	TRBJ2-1	CASRVTGGSYNEQFF	TGCGCCAGCAGGGTAACTGGCGGATCCTACAATGAGCAGTTCTTC